This TCR beta chain was found in a study of blood T cell repertoires in COVID-19. This CDR3 is 13 amino acids long. Trimming took 3 bases from V and 3 from J, leaving 9 bases between them. Per the germline V gene, CDR1 is MNHEY and CDR2 is SMNVEV (reference sequence). Authors' methods: How many nucleated cells were present was estimated from reference gene primer amplification. Produced via immunoSEQ multiplex PCR; TCRdb's table is partial and in-frame only. V and J calls and clone size are those listed in that table; D and trimming were worked out from the DNA. The sample lists over 85,000 clones, around 90% occurring once.

The sequencing sample was made of peripheral blood. This TCR was sampled from a human donor with active COVID-19. The donor label of this sample is uncertain. The chain joins TRBV27 to TRBJ2-7; the D gene is possibly TRBD2 (5 bases). The CDR3: CASSLWRNYEQYF. CDR3 sequence (DNA): TGTGCCAGCAGTTTGTGGAGGAACTACGAGCAGTACTTC.